The 11 T cell receptor beta chains below were found in one sample sequenced in a study of control samples from healthy donors and cancer patients. This table comes from immunoSEQ multiplex PCR, and its TCRdb copy is limited to in-frame clones, with some not included. The data contain tens of thousands of clones, under 95% of them seen just once; the ten biggest clones take up 20% to 25%. The sample taken for sequencing was PBMCs. The receptor set was obtained from a woman in her forties with head and neck cancer.

The J gene is TRBJ2-5, the V gene TRBV5-4; D assignment may be TRBD1 or TRBD2 (5 bases each). Trimming left V 4 bases short and J 5 bases short, with 15 bases between. CDR1 SGHNT and CDR2 YYREEE come from the germline V gene (reference sequence). The CDR3 is 14 amino acids. The CDR3 DNA sequence: TGTGCCAGCAGCCCCTGGCAGGGCGGGGAGACCCAGTACTTC. This encodes CASSPWQGGETQYF.

The V and J genes are TRBV6-2 or TRBV6-3 and TRBJ2-4; D is perhaps TRBD1 (5 bases). The CDR3 spans 14 residues. V was pared by 3 bases and J by 7 bases, with 13 bases between. CDR1 and CDR2 (germline): MNHEY, SVGEGT. This CDR3 is CASSYRGRVNIQYF. CDR3 nucleotides: TGTGCCAGCAGTTATAGGGGTAGAGTGAACATTCAGTACTTC.

J is TRBJ2-7 and V is TRBV3-1 (or the pseudogene TRBV3-2), with TRBD2 matching over 10 bases. The V segment lost 4 bases and the J segment 0 bases; nucleotides outside the gene matches: 6. The CDR3 has 16 amino acids. The germline V gene encodes CDR1 LGHDT and CDR2 YNNKEL (reference sequence). The CDR3 DNA reads TGTGCCAGCAGCCCGCTTAGCGGGAGGTTCTCCTACGAGCAGTACTTC. This codes for CASSPLSGRFSYEQYF.

V and J are TRBV7-9 and TRBJ1-5; maybe TRBD1 (6 bases). This CDR3 is built from 16 residues. Trimming shortened V by 8 bases and J by 2 bases, and 19 bases separated the two germline ends. Per germline, CDR1 SEHNR and CDR2 FQNEAQ (reference sequence). CDR3 amino acids: CASAPPYREGNQPQHF. The CDR3, as DNA: TGTGCCAGCGCCCCGCCCTACAGGGAAGGCAATCAGCCCCAGCATTTT.

The chain carries TRBV5-1 and TRBJ2-7; D gene ambiguous. This CDR3 is built from 12 residues. V lost 1 base to trimming and J lost 6 bases, with 8 bases between them. CDR1 SGHRS and CDR2 YFSETQ come from the germline V gene. Here the CDR3 DNA reads TGCGCCAGCAGCTTGAGGGTGGGCGAGCAGTACTTC. Its translation is CASSLRVGEQYF.

In nucleotides, the CDR3 is TGTGCCTACAGGGGGCAGACCTACGAGCAGTACTTC. Protein product: CAYRGQTYEQYF. This chain joins TRBV30 and TRBJ2-7; 9 nucleotides align to TRBD1. The CDR3 is 12 residues long. Per germline, CDR1 GTSNPN and CDR2 SVGIG (reference sequence). V gave up 7 bases and J gave up 2 bases; unmatched junction bases: 3.

The chain carries TRBV6-2 or TRBV6-3 and TRBJ2-3, with 14 bases aligning to TRBD2. The CDR3 is 19 residues long. V dropped 1 base and J dropped 3; count of bases not matched to a gene: 9. CDR1 is MNHEY, CDR2 SVGEGT, per germline. CDR3 DNA sequence: TGTGCCAGCAGTTACTTTACTCTGGGGACTAGCGGGGGAACAGATACGCAGTATTTT. Translated: CASSYFTLGTSGGTDTQYF.

This chain uses TRBV24-1 with TRBJ2-5, with 10 bases identical to TRBD2. This CDR3 has 16 amino acids. V lost 9 bases to trimming and J lost 4 bases; unmatched junction nucleotides: 13. In germline, CDR1 is KGHDR, CDR2 SFDVKD. The DNA of the CDR3 is TGTGCCACCGGGGGAGGGGCTAGCGGGAGAAGAGAGACCCAGTACTTC. Its translation is CATGGGASGRRETQYF.

This chain's CDR3 is CASSIDGAQPQHF. CDR3 nucleotide sequence: TGTGCCAGTAGTATAGACGGGGCTCAGCCCCAGCATTTT. The chain recombines TRBV19 with TRBJ1-5, with a weak D call TRBD1 (5 bases). Per the germline V gene, CDR1 is LNHDA and CDR2 is SQIVND (reference sequence). Trimming stripped 0 bases from V and 6 bases from J, with 6 bases between. The CDR3 extends over 13 amino acids.

The CDR3 bases are TGTGCCAGTAGCCCCGACAGGGGAGGTACTGAAGCTTTCTTT. Protein: CASSPDRGGTEAFF. The rearrangement joins TRBV19 to TRBJ1-1, with 8 positions matching TRBD1. V lost 6 bases and J lost 5; bases outside the gene matches: 8. Germline V gives CDR1 LNHDA, CDR2 SQIVND (reference sequence). There are 14 residues in the CDR3.

The chain recombines TRBV29-1 with TRBJ1-1; 7 bases agree with TRBD1. Trimming cost V 6 bases and J 11 bases; bases outside gene matches: 12. Germline V gene data show CDR1 as SQVTM and CDR2 as ANQGSEA. This CDR3 is 12 amino acids long. CDR3 DNA sequence: TGCAGCGTCTTCTCTCCGGGCAGGGGGGCTTTCTTT. This codes for CSVFSPGRGAFF.